This entry lists 22 T cell receptor beta chains sequenced from one sample in a study of early T cells in non-severe SARS-CoV-2 infection. TCRdb reanalysed the 5' RACE reads using MiXCR and keeps one entry per CDR3 protein. The sample holds about 55,000 distinct CDR3 sequences, just under 15% seen once. The specimen was whole blood, collected at baseline. Receptor source: an adult who was a healthcare worker with PCR-confirmed SARS-CoV-2 infection or an uninfected control (not recorded which).

This clonotype was recorded a few times. The chain carries TRBV12-3 or TRBV12-4 and TRBJ2-5; 7 bases match TRBD2. The trim removed 6 bases at V and 3 bases at J, leaving 13 bases unmatched. CDR3 length equals 16 residues. The CDR3 loop is CASSYPSGGTKETQYF. CDR3 bases: TGTGCCAGCAGCTATCCTAGCGGTGGGACGAAAGAGACCCAGTACTTC.

This clonotype was seen a few times. The chain is built from TRBV5-6 and TRBJ2-5; D unclear. CDR1 is SGHDT, CDR2 YYEEEE, per germline. The CDR3 covers 13 residues. The V gene lost 4 bases and the J gene lost 0 bases, with 7 bases spanning the gap. The CDR3 loop reads CASSHDDQETQYF. The DNA for the CDR3 is TGTGCCAGCAGCCACGATGACCAAGAGACCCAGTACTTC.

CDR3 sequence: CASSAYRAGELFF. CDR3 bases: TGCGCCAGCAGTGCCTACAGGGCCGGGGAGCTGTTTTTT. The rearrangement joins TRBV10-1 to TRBJ2-2; D is perhaps TRBD1 (6 bases). Germline CDR1 is WNHNN and CDR2 is SYGVQD (reference sequence). The CDR3 runs to 13 residues. V dropped 4 bases and J dropped 6 bases, with 9 bases sitting between them.

Regarding this clonotype: An end of the junction differs from the germline gene, which may be a read error. The CDR3 DNA sequence: TGTGCCAGCAGCCCAGGGTCTATACCAGATATGCAGTATTTT. Translating gives CASSPGSIPDMQYF. The rearrangement links TRBV5-6 to TRBJ2-3, with a possible D match to TRBD1 (5 bases). Germline CDR1 SGHDT, CDR2 YYEEEE. The CDR3 consists of 14 residues.

The rearrangement joins TRBV20-1 to TRBJ1-5, with unresolved D. CDR1 DFQATT and CDR2 SNEGSKA come from the germline V gene (reference sequence). Trimming took 3 bases from V and 2 from J, leaving 14 bases between them. The CDR3 contains 15 residues. CDR3 in DNA: TGCAGTGCTAGTGGGGAAATTGTAGGCAATCAGCCCCAGCATTTT. This sequence encodes CSASGEIVGNQPQHF.

This clonotype appeared many times. The rearrangement links TRBV3-1 to TRBJ2-7; TRBD1 matches at 8 bases. CDR1 is LGHDT and CDR2 is YNNKEL in the germline V gene (reference sequence). This CDR3 is 14 amino acids long. Trimming cost V 4 bases and J 2 bases; bases outside gene matches: 4. The CDR3 spells CASSLDRGAYEQYF. As DNA, the CDR3 is TGTGCCAGCAGCCTCGACAGGGGCGCCTACGAGCAGTACTTC.

This clonotype was seen many times. The V and J genes are TRBV7-2 and TRBJ2-7, with 14 bases matching TRBD2. The germline CDR1 and CDR2 sequences are SGHTA and FQGNSA. The ends lost 1 base at V and 3 bases at J; junction bases unmatched: 2. The CDR3 loop spans 16 amino acids. CDR3 DNA sequence: TGTGCCAGCAGCTTAGAAGGGACTAGCGGGAGCTACGAGCAGTACTTC. It encodes CASSLEGTSGSYEQYF.

The chain employs TRBV29-1 and TRBJ2-7; 7 nucleotides align to TRBD1. The ends lost 6 bases at V and 3 bases at J; junction bases unmatched: 5. The CDR3 spans 12 residues. Per the germline V gene, CDR1 is SQVTM and CDR2 is ANQGSEA. The CDR3: CSVGQSLYEQYF. CDR3 in DNA: TGCAGCGTGGGACAGAGTCTCTACGAGCAGTACTTC.

This clonotype was observed many times. This chain uses TRBV2 with TRBJ1-1; 7 bases are shared with TRBD1. The V gene's germline CDR1 is SNHLY and CDR2 FYNNEI. The V segment lost 7 bases and the J segment 5 bases; nucleotides outside the gene matches: 4. This CDR3 comprises 12 residues. The CDR3 protein is CASTRGGTEAFF. The CDR3 DNA follows: TGTGCCAGCACCAGGGGGGGGACTGAAGCTTTCTTT.

The chain links TRBV4-2 to TRBJ1-3; perhaps TRBD1 as D (5 bases). Trimming left V 5 bases short and J 7 bases short, with 21 bases between. The CDR3 consists of 16 residues. From germline, CDR1 is LGHNA and CDR2 YNFKEQ. The CDR3 sequence: CASSDIQGTGPNTIYF. CDR3 DNA: TGTGCCAGCAGCGATATCCAAGGTACAGGCCCCAACACCATATATTTT.

There are a few counts of this clonotype. The J gene is TRBJ1-2, the V gene TRBV20-1, with TRBD1 as a possible D gene (6 bases). CDR3 length: 13 amino acids. Germline CDR1 and CDR2: DFQATT and SNEGSKA (reference sequence). Between the trimmed V and J ends, which lost 3 bases and 4 bases, there was a span of 12 bases. DNA for the CDR3: TGCAGTGCTAGTAAGGGGGGGTCCTATGGCTACACCTTC. Amino acid sequence: CSASKGGSYGYTF.

This clonotype was counted only a few times. The J gene is TRBJ2-5, the V gene TRBV20-1, with 8 bases matching TRBD1. V dropped 4 bases and J dropped 4; count of bases not matched to a gene: 14. Germline CDR1 reads DFQATT; CDR2 reads SNEGSKA (reference sequence). The CDR3 has 16 amino acids. CDR3 in amino acids: CSAMRLLDRGRETQYF. The CDR3 DNA reads as TGCAGTGCTATGCGCCTCCTCGACAGGGGCCGAGAGACCCAGTACTTC.

There are a few counts of this clonotype. This chain links TRBV5-1 with TRBJ1-1; D uncertain. Germline assignment: CDR1 SGHRS and CDR2 YFSETQ. The CDR3 consists of 14 residues. V dropped 3 bases and J dropped 1 base, with 10 bases sitting between them. This chain's CDR3 is CASSSDKPNTEAFF. The CDR3 DNA reads as TGCGCCAGCAGCTCCGACAAACCGAACACTGAAGCTTTCTTT.

The gene calls are TRBV19 and TRBJ2-4; D possibly matches TRBD1 or TRBD2 (5 bases each). Trimming removed 2 bases from V and 4 bases from J, with 24 bases in between. The CDR3 consists of 19 residues. From germline, CDR1 is LNHDA and CDR2 SQIVND (reference sequence). CDR3 loop: CASSIWLSWDGDKKNIQYF. The CDR3 bases are TGTGCCAGTAGTATATGGCTATCTTGGGACGGGGATAAGAAAAACATTCAGTACTTC.

This clonotype was recorded at least ten times. The rearrangement uses TRBV4-2 and TRBJ2-3; D call uncertain. Trimming pared 4 bases from V and 2 bases from J, leaving 10 bases between. This CDR3 spans 14 amino acids. CDR1 and CDR2 from the germline V gene are LGHNA and YNFKEQ. This chain's CDR3 is CASSPDGLTDTQYF. In nucleotides, the CDR3 is TGTGCCAGCAGCCCGGACGGCCTCACAGATACGCAGTATTTT.

The sample holds a few counts of this clonotype. The chain carries TRBV9 and TRBJ1-4; D is undetermined. Trimming left V 3 bases short and J 6 bases short, with 15 bases between. Germline CDR1 SGDLS, CDR2 YYNGEE. The CDR3 consists of 15 residues. CDR3 DNA: TGTGCCAGCAGCGAAGGCGTGGTAAAGGATGAAAAACTGTTTTTT. It codes for CASSEGVVKDEKLFF.

This clonotype was counted between two and nine times. This chain links TRBV7-8 with TRBJ2-7; D unclear. Germline loops: CDR1 SGHVS, CDR2 FQNEAQ. There are 12 residues in the CDR3. V was cut by 0 bases and J by 9 bases, with 9 bases left in between. The CDR3 coding sequence is TGTGCCAGCAGCTTAGCGAACGCTGGGCAGTACTTC. It translates to CASSLANAGQYF.

This clonotype has at least ten counts. The chain couples TRBV5-1 to TRBJ2-3, with D unresolved. Germline CDR1 SGHRS, CDR2 YFSETQ. The CDR3 contains 14 residues. Trimming took 4 bases from V and 2 from J, leaving 11 bases between them. CDR3 loop: CASSPDGITDTQYF. The CDR3 DNA reads as TGCGCCAGCAGCCCGGACGGAATCACAGATACGCAGTATTTT. Full variable domain (outside the CDR3, taken from reference TRBV5-1 and TRBJ2-3): KAGVTQTPRYLIKTRGQQVTLSCSPISGHRSVSWYQQTPGQGLQFLFEYFSETQRNKGNFPGRFSGRQFSNSRSEMNVSTLELGDSALYLCASSPDGITDTQYFGPGTRLTVL.

This clonotype was detected a few times. The chain recombines TRBV5-1 with TRBJ1-5, with D perhaps matching TRBD1 (6 bases). The germline gives CDR1 SGHRS, CDR2 YFSETQ. V was trimmed by 1 base and J by 8 bases, leaving 10 bases between them. The CDR3 length is 13 residues. The CDR3 DNA sequence: TGCGCCAGCAGCTTGACAGGGAAGGAGCCCCAGCATTTT. It is translated as CASSLTGKEPQHF. The variable domain in full, completed from reference TRBV5-1 and TRBJ1-5, reads KAGVTQTPRYLIKTRGQQVTLSCSPISGHRSVSWYQQTPGQGLQFLFEYFSETQRNKGNFPGRFSGRQFSNSRSEMNVSTLELGDSALYLCASSLTGKEPQHFGDGTRLSIL.

The chain combines TRBV7-9 with TRBJ1-2; D uncertain. The CDR3 has 10 residues. Germline CDR1 is SEHNR and CDR2 is FQNEAQ (reference sequence). V was cut by 2 bases and J by 7 bases, with 2 bases left in between. The CDR3 loop is CASSLTGYTF. The DNA of the CDR3 is TGTGCCAGCAGCTTAACTGGCTACACCTTC. Looking up the rest from reference TRBV7-9 and TRBJ1-2 gives the full variable domain: DTGVSQNPRHKITKRGQNVTFRCDPISEHNRLYWYRQTLGQGPEFLTYFQNEAQLEKSRLLSDRFSAERPKGSFSTLEIQRTEQGDSAMYLCASSLTGYTFGSGTRLTVV.

This clonotype was counted a few times. The rearrangement uses TRBV10-1 and TRBJ2-5; 8 bases are a match to TRBD2. Germline V lookup: CDR1 WNHNN, CDR2 SYGVQD (reference sequence). J lost 5 bases, V lost 3 bases, and 8 bases had no gene match. This CDR3 comprises 15 residues. CDR3 amino acids: CASSDGLAGMETQYF. Here the CDR3 DNA reads TGCGCCAGCAGTGATGGGCTAGCGGGTATGGAGACCCAGTACTTC.

This rearrangement joins TRBV5-1 to TRBJ1-1; D is uncertain. Germline V lookup: CDR1 SGHRS, CDR2 YFSETQ. The ends were cut back, 4 bases at V and 1 base at J, with 17 bases in the middle. CDR3 length: 16 residues. The CDR3 DNA follows: TGCGCCAGCAGCATGCGCCCCATGGGAGGGAACACTGAAGCTTTCTTT. It specifies CASSMRPMGGNTEAFF. Together with reference TRBV5-1 and TRBJ1-1, the CDR3 gives the full variable domain: KAGVTQTPRYLIKTRGQQVTLSCSPISGHRSVSWYQQTPGQGLQFLFEYFSETQRNKGNFPGRFSGRQFSNSRSEMNVSTLELGDSALYLCASSMRPMGGNTEAFFGQGTRLTVV.